This T cell receptor beta chain was found in a study of preoperative IRX-2 immunotherapy in early breast cancer. CDR1 LNHDA and CDR2 SQIVND come from the germline V gene (reference sequence). CDR3 length: 15 amino acids. The trim removed 5 bases at V and 12 bases at J, leaving 13 bases unmatched. TCRdb keeps only in-frame clones here, not all; method: immunoSEQ multiplex PCR. The table records more than 30,000 clones, about nine tenths of them present only once. Described treatment: preoperative locoregional IRX-2 cytokine immunotherapy. Samples came from a phase Ib trial of preoperative locoregional IRX-2 cytokine immunotherapy.

The chain carries TRBV19 and TRBJ1-4; TRBD1 matches 9 bases. The origin of this receptor is a human donor with breast cancer. The material was tumor tissue, obtained after IRX-2 immunotherapy. The CDR3 nucleotides are TGTGCCAGTAGTGTTCTGTCCCGGGACAGGGAACAACTGTTTTTT. Its translation: CASSVLSRDREQLFF.